A selection of T cell receptor beta chains follows, all from one sample in a study of cytomegalovirus exposure and HLA in healthy donors. Repertoires were generated with immunoSEQ multiplex PCR, while TCRdb's copy carries only in-frame clones and drops some. The sample holds 110,000 or so clones, 69% seen once. The sample consisted of PBMCs. These receptors all come from a man younger than 40 in good health and CMV-seronegative. Both conserved end residues are part of each CDR3. D genes are given only for firm matches. Some rows mark clone size as missing; the rest say once, few, many or name a class of expanded clone.

TRBJ1-5	TRBV7-2	few	.	TGTGCCAGCAGCATTACAGGGCACAATCAGCCCCAGCATTTT	CASSITGHNQPQHF
TRBJ2-5	TRBV29-1	.	.	TGCAGCGTTGAAGATCCCCTAGGAGAGACCCAGTACTTC	CSVEDPLGETQYF
TRBJ2-7	TRBV5-4	once	.	TGTGCCAGCAGCCATCAACGGGGGAGCTCCTACGAGCAGTACTTC	CASSHQRGSSYEQYF
TRBJ1-2	TRBV5-5	.	.	TGTGCCAGCAGCCCTGACAGGTCGGATGGCTACACCTTC	CASSPDRSDGYTF
TRBJ2-5	TRBV15	.	.	TGTGCCACCAGCAGACCCGGAAGGACTTCGAGCGGGACCCAGTACTTC	CATSRPGRTSSGTQYF
TRBJ2-5	TRBV7-2	.	.	TGTGCCAGCAGCTTAGCGGGAGGCGGTGAGACCCAGTACTTC	CASSLAGGGETQYF
TRBJ1-4	TRBV6-5	.	TRBD1	TGTGCCAGCAGTCAGAGACAGGGGGAAAAACTGTTTTTT	CASSQRQGEKLFF
TRBJ2-3	TRBV7-2	.	TRBD2	TGTGCCAGCAGCGTCAGCGGGGTCACAGATACGCAGTATTTT	CASSVSGVTDTQYF
TRBJ1-2	TRBV6-1	once	TRBD1	TGTGCCAGCAGACAGGGGAGTAACTATGGCTACACCTTC	CASRQGSNYGYTF
TRBJ1-3	TRBV7-2	.	.	TGTGCCAGCAGCTTAGTGGGGGCAGGTCCTGGAAACACCATATATTTT	CASSLVGAGPGNTIYF
TRBJ2-5	TRBV7-3	.	.	TGTGCCAGCAGCTTATCGACAAAAGAGACCCAGTACTTC	CASSLSTKETQYF
TRBJ1-3	TRBV30	.	.	TGTGCCTGGAGGAGTACAGGCTCTGGAAACACCATATATTTT	CAWRSTGSGNTIYF
TRBJ2-6	TRBV5-6	.	TRBD1	TGTGCCAGCAGCTCGGACAGGAGCTCTGGGGCCAACGTCCTGACTTTC	CASSSDRSSGANVLTF
TRBJ2-7	TRBV6-6	few	TRBD2	TGTGCCAGCAGTTCGACTAGCGGAAAGGGCCAGTACTTC	CASSSTSGKGQYF
TRBJ2-1	TRBV15	once	.	TGTGCCACCAGCACGCCGACAGGTCTGCAGTTCTTC	CATSTPTGLQFF
TRBJ1-5	TRBV19	few	.	TGTGCCAGTAGTACCCGGCACGGACTCAATCAGCCCCAGCATTTT	CASSTRHGLNQPQHF
TRBJ2-1	TRBV7-6	.	.	TGTGCCAGCAGCCAATTGGGGGCCCTAAACAATGAGCAGTTCTTC	CASSQLGALNNEQFF
TRBJ1-2	TRBV4-2	.	.	TGTGCCAGCAGCCAAAGCGAAGCCGAGAACTATGGCTACACCTTC	CASSQSEAENYGYTF
TRBJ1-3	TRBV5-6	.	TRBD1	TGTGCCAGCAGCTTGAACTTAAGGGGGCTGGCTGGAAACACCATATATTTT	CASSLNLRGLAGNTIYF
TRBJ1-1	TRBV28	.	TRBD1	TGTGCCAGCAGACAGGGACAGGGACGCACTGAAGCTTTCTTT	CASRQGQGRTEAFF
TRBJ2-7	TRBV4-1	once	TRBD2	TGCGCCAGCAGTAACATGGGACTAGCGGGAGCCTACGAGCAGTACTTC	CASSNMGLAGAYEQYF
TRBJ1-5	TRBV19	.	.	TGTGCCAGTAGTATACTCGGGGGTAGCAATCAGCCCCAGCATTTT	CASSILGGSNQPQHF
TRBJ2-3	TRBV19	.	TRBD2	TGTGCCAGTAGTATCCGCGGGAGGCCCACAGATACGCAGTATTTT	CASSIRGRPTDTQYF
TRBJ2-6	TRBV25-1	.	.	TGTGCCAGTTCGAGTGTCTCTGGGGCCAACGTCCTGACTTTC	CASSSVSGANVLTF
TRBJ2-6	TRBV11-3	.	.	TGTGCCAGCAGCTCCACAGGGTTCGGGGCCAACGTCCTGACTTTC	CASSSTGFGANVLTF
TRBJ2-3	TRBV4-3	.	TRBD1	TGCGCCAGCAGCCAAGATGGGACAGGGGGTGGAGATACGCAGTATTTT	CASSQDGTGGGDTQYF
TRBJ2-1	TRBV7-6	.	TRBD2	TGTGCCAGCAGCCAAGGACTAGCGGGAACCAATGAGCAGTTCTTC	CASSQGLAGTNEQFF
TRBJ1-4	TRBV28	.	TRBD1	TGTGCCAGCAGTTTATCCTCGACAGGGGGGCCTAATGAAAAACTGTTTTTT	CASSLSSTGGPNEKLFF
TRBJ1-1	TRBV28	.	TRBD1	TGTGCCAGCAGTTTAACAGGGGGGAACACTGAAGCTTTCTTT	CASSLTGGNTEAFF